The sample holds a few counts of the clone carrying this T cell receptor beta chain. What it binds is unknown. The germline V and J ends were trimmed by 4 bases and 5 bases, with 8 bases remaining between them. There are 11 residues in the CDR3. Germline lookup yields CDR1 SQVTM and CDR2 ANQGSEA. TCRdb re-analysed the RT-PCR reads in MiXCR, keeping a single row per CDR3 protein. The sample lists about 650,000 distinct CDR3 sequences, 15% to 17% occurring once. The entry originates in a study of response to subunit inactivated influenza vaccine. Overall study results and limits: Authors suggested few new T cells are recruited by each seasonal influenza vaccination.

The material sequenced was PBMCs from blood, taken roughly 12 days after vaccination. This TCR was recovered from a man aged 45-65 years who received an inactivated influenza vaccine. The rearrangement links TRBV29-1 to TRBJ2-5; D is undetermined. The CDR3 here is CSVALGETQYF. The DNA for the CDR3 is TGCAGCGTTGCCCTTGGGGAGACCCAGTACTTC. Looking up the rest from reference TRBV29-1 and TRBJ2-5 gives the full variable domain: SAVISQKPSRDICQRGTSLTIQCQVDSQVTMMFWYRQQPGQSLTLIATANQGSEATYESGFVIDKFPISRPNLTFSTLTVSNMSPEDSSIYLCSVALGETQYFGPGTRLLVL.